A selection of T cell receptor beta chains follows, all from one sample in a study of OX40 agonist ivuxolimab in advanced cancers. Profiling relied on immunoSEQ multiplex PCR, and the TCRdb table lists in-frame clones only, not all of them. The sample holds about 58,000 clones; 91% are singletons and the top ten take about 3.8%. This material consisted of CD4+ or CD8+ T cells sorted from blood, taken in a trial of the OX40 agonist ivuxolimab. Receptor source: an adult with an advanced solid tumor such as melanoma, head and neck, liver or kidney cancer. CDR3s include the opening cysteine and the closing phenylalanine or tryptophan. The order of the fields is J gene, clone size, V gene, D gene, CDR3 protein, CDR3 DNA. The D gene is left open where the match is weak. Expanded clones are given a class, and other clones once, few, many or no size at all.

TRBJ2-7	once	TRBV15	TRBD2	CATSKLANSYEQYF	TGTGCCACCAGCAAACTAGCGAACTCCTACGAGCAGTACTTC
TRBJ2-1	once	TRBV19	TRBD2	CASSIYLAGGVYNEQFF	TGTGCCAGTAGTATTTATCTAGCGGGAGGGGTCTACAATGAGCAGTTCTTC
TRBJ2-2	-	TRBV11-2	TRBD1	CASSKGQGGLGTGELFF	TGTGCCAGCAGCAAGGGACAGGGGGGCCTGGGCACCGGGGAGCTGTTTTTT
TRBJ2-7	once	TRBV27	-	CASSWGKNYEQYF	TGTGCCAGCAGTTGGGGGAAGAACTACGAGCAGTACTTC
TRBJ2-1	-	TRBV7-9	-	CASSPRNDNEQFF	TGTGCCAGCAGCCCCCGGAACGACAATGAGCAGTTCTTC
TRBJ1-1	-	TRBV19	-	CASSIDRQGYTEAFF	TGTGCCAGTAGTATAGATCGGCAGGGTTACACTGAAGCTTTCTTT
TRBJ2-1	-	TRBV7-9	TRBD2	CASSLVLAGTHNEQFF	TGTGCCAGCAGCTTAGTACTAGCGGGAACTCACAATGAGCAGTTCTTC
TRBJ1-1	-	TRBV7-8	-	CASSLGGGNTEAFF	TGTGCCAGCAGCTTAGGAGGGGGGAACACTGAAGCTTTCTTT
TRBJ2-7	-	TRBV19	-	CASSIAQGLTAYEQYF	TGTGCCAGTAGTATAGCCCAGGGGCTGACCGCCTACGAGCAGTACTTC
TRBJ2-7	-	TRBV5-1	-	CASSRNEGGSVIEQYF	TGCGCCAGCAGCCGGAATGAGGGGGGAAGCGTAATCGAGCAGTACTTC
TRBJ2-1	few	TRBV19	TRBD2	CASSIDSGTSGNSYNEQFF	TGTGCCAGTAGTATTGACTCGGGGACTAGCGGGAACTCCTACAATGAGCAGTTCTTC
TRBJ2-7	-	TRBV4-3	-	CASSQDSAGPSYEQYF	TGCGCCAGCAGCCAAGATTCCGCAGGACCATCCTACGAGCAGTACTTC
TRBJ1-5	-	TRBV28	-	CASRSLGDINQPQHF	TGTGCCAGCAGAAGTCTGGGGGACATAAATCAGCCCCAGCATTTT
TRBJ2-7	-	TRBV7-9	-	CASSSEERHSYEQYF	TGTGCCAGCAGCTCCGAAGAAAGACACTCCTACGAGCAGTACTTC
TRBJ2-2	-	TRBV6-5	-	CASSPLIAGELFF	TGTGCCAGCAGCCCTTTGATAGCAGGGGAGCTGTTTTTT
TRBJ1-1	-	TRBV20-1	-	CSASRGTEAFF	TGCAGTGCAAGTAGGGGGACTGAAGCTTTCTTT
TRBJ1-3	-	TRBV9	-	CASSVETYGSGNTIYF	TGTGCCAGCAGCGTAGAAACATACGGCTCTGGAAACACCATATATTTT
TRBJ2-1	-	TRBV11-2	TRBD2	CASSLGGSYNEQFF	TGTGCCAGCAGCTTGGGCGGGAGCTACAATGAGCAGTTCTTC
TRBJ2-7	-	TRBV28	-	CASSSRLRGITYEQYF	TGTGCCAGCAGCAGCAGGTTGCGGGGAATAACCTACGAGCAGTACTTC
TRBJ2-1	once	TRBV21-1	-	CASSKKRYNEQFF	TGTGCCAGCAGCAAAAAACGGTACAATGAGCAGTTCTTC
TRBJ2-1	-	TRBV7-2	TRBD2	CASSLGTSGRSRQFF	TGTGCCAGCAGCTTAGGGACTAGCGGGAGGAGTCGGCAGTTCTTC
TRBJ2-6	once	TRBV4-1	-	CASSQDIQPALGANVLTF	TGCGCCAGCAGCCAAGATATACAGCCTGCTCTGGGGGCCAACGTCCTGACTTTC
TRBJ2-7	-	TRBV27	-	CASSLSGGAGYEQYF	TGTGCCAGCAGTTTATCGGGGGGAGCGGGCTACGAGCAGTACTTC
TRBJ2-1	-	TRBV28	TRBD2	CASSFRLAAEQFF	TGTGCCAGCAGTTTTCGACTAGCCGCTGAGCAGTTCTTC
TRBJ2-2	-	TRBV4-1	TRBD2	CASSPSRGAGSNTGELFF	TGCGCCAGCAGCCCTTCCCGAGGAGCGGGAAGCAACACCGGGGAGCTGTTTTTT
TRBJ2-5	-	TRBV7-6	-	CASSLILGDGTQYF	TGTGCCAGCAGCTTAATTCTAGGGGATGGGACCCAGTACTTC
TRBJ2-3	-	TRBV20-1	-	CSAQGTDTQYF	TGCAGTGCGCAGGGGACAGATACGCAGTATTTT
TRBJ2-5	-	TRBV5-4	TRBD1	CASSNPGGQETQYF	TGTGCCAGCAGCAACCCAGGGGGCCAAGAGACCCAGTACTTC
TRBJ1-2	-	TRBV28	-	CASSLYSSSGDGYTF	TGTGCCAGCAGTTTATACTCCTCTTCGGGGGATGGCTACACCTTC
TRBJ2-2	-	TRBV19	TRBD1	CASSIDLQGASTGELFF	TGTGCCAGTAGTATAGACCTACAGGGGGCCTCCACCGGGGAGCTGTTTTTT
TRBJ2-7	-	TRBV27	TRBD1	CASRMWDRYYF	TGTGCCAGCAGGATGTGGGACAGATATTACTTC
TRBJ2-3	-	TRBV19	TRBD2	CASSISSGLDTQYF	TGTGCCAGTAGTATAAGTAGCGGGCTCGATACGCAGTATTTT
TRBJ1-2	-	TRBV4-2	-	CASSQVVNDLSGYTF	TGTGCCAGCAGCCAAGTCGTCAATGATTTGAGCGGCTACACCTTC
TRBJ2-1	once	TRBV13	TRBD2	CASSSGLEGNEQFF	TGTGCCAGCAGCTCGGGACTAGAGGGCAATGAGCAGTTCTTC
TRBJ2-3	-	TRBV4-3	TRBD1	CASSQGTGNTQYF	TGCGCCAGCAGCCAAGGGACAGGGAATACGCAGTATTTT
TRBJ2-1	-	TRBV7-2	-	CASSLQGQYNEQFF	TGTGCCAGCAGCCTCCAGGGCCAGTACAATGAGCAGTTCTTC
TRBJ2-7	-	TRBV4-3	TRBD1	CASSQDASGTGGYEQYF	TGCGCCAGCAGCCAAGATGCGAGTGGGACAGGGGGTTACGAGCAGTACTTC
TRBJ2-5	once	TRBV27	-	CASTDYLDRRQETQYF	TGTGCCAGCACCGATTATCTCGACAGGCGCCAAGAGACCCAGTACTTC